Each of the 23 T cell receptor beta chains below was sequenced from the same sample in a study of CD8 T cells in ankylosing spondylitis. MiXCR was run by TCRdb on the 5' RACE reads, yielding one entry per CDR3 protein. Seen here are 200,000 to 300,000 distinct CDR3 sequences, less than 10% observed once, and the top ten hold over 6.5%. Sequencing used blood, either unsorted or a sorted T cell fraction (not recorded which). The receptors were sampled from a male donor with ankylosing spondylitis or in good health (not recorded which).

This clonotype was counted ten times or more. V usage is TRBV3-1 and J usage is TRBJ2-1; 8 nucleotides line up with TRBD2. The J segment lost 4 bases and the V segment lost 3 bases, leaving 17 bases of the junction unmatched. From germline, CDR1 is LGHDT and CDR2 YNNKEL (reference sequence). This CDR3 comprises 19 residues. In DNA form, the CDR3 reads TGTGCCAGCAGCCAGCAAGACGCCTTCGTTAGCGGGACTTACAATGAGCAGTTCTTC. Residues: CASSQQDAFVSGTYNEQFF.

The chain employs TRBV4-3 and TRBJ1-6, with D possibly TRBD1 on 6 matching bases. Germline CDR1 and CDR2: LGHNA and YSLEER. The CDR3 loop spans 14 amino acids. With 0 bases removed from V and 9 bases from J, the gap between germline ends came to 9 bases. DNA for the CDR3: TGCGCCAGCAGCCAAGACGGGGGGCCTTCACCCCTCCACTTT. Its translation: CASSQDGGPSPLHF.

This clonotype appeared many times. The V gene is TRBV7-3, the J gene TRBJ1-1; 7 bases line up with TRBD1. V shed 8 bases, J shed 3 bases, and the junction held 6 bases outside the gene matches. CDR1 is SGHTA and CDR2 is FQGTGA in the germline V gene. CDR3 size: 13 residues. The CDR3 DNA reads TGTGCCAGCGGCAACGACAGGGACACTGAAGCTTTCTTT. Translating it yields CASGNDRDTEAFF.

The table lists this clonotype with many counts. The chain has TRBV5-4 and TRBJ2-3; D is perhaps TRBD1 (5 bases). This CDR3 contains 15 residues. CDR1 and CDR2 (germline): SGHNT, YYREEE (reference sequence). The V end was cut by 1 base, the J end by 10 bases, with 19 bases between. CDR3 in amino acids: CASSLYQGVPPSQYF. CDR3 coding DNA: TGTGCCAGCAGCTTGTATCAGGGTGTCCCCCCATCGCAGTATTTT.

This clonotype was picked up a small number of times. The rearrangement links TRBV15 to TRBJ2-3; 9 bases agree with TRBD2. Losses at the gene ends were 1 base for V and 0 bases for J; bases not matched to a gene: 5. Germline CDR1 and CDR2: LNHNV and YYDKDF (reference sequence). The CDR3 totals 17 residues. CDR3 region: CATSRVLAGTSTDTQYF. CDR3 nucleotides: TGTGCCACCAGCAGAGTCCTAGCGGGGACTAGCACAGATACGCAGTATTTT.

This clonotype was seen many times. This chain's CDR3 is CASSLGVATTDTQYF. DNA for the CDR3: TGTGCCAGCAGCTTAGGAGTTGCGACCACAGATACGCAGTATTTT. The chain recombines TRBV7-6 with TRBJ2-3; D is ambiguous. Germline V gene lookup returns CDR1 SGHVS and CDR2 FNYEAQ. CDR3 size: 15 residues. Trimming took off 1 base at V and 2 bases at J, with 10 bases between the two ends. The variable domain in full, with the rest retrieved from reference TRBV7-6 and TRBJ2-3, is GAGVSQSPRYKVTKRGQDVALRCDPISGHVSLYWYRQALGQGPEFLTYFNYEAQQDKSGLPNDRFSAERPEGSISTLTIQRTEQRDSAMYRCASSLGVATTDTQYFGPGTRLTVL.

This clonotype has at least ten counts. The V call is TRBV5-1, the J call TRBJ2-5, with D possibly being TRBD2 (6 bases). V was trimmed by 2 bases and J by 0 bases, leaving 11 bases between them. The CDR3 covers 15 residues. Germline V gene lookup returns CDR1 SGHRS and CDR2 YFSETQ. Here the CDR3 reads CASSLRGGDQETQYF. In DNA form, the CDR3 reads TGCGCCAGCAGCTTAAGGGGCGGGGACCAAGAGACCCAGTACTTC.

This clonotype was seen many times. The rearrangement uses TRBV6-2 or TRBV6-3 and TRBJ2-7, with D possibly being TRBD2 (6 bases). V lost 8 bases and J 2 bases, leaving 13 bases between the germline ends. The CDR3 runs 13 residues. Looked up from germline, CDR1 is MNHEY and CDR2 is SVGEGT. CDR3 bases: TGTGCCAGCTCCTATAGCGGTCCCTACGAGCAGTACTTC. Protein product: CASSYSGPYEQYF.

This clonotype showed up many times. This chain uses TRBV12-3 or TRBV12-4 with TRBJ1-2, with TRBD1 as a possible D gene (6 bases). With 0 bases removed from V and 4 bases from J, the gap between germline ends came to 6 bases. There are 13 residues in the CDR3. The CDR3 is CASSLAGGYGYTF. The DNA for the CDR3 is TGTGCCAGCAGTTTAGCAGGGGGCTATGGCTACACCTTC.

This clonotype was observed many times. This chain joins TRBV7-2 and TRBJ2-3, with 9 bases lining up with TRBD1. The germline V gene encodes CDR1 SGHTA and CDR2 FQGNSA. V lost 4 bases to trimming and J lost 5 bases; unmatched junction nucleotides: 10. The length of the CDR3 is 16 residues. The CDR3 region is CASSSAGTGSGDTQYF. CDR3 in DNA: TGTGCCAGCAGCTCGGCCGGGACAGGGTCGGGAGATACGCAGTATTTT.

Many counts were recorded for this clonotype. DNA of the CDR3: TGTGCCAGCAGCGCTTACCAGAGACAGTCCGACTATGGCTACACCTTC. This codes for CASSAYQRQSDYGYTF. The chain couples TRBV9 to TRBJ1-2, with D perhaps matching TRBD1 (5 bases). The CDR3 runs to 16 residues. Per germline, CDR1 SGDLS and CDR2 YYNGEE. V was cut by 3 bases and J by 3 bases, with 18 bases left in between.

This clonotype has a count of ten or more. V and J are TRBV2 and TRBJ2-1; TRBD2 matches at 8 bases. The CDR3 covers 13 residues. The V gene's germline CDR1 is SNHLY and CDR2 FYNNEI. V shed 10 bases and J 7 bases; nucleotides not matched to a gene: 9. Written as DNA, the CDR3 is TGTGCCACTAAGCGGGGGCCTGGGAATGAGCAGTTCTTC. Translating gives CATKRGPGNEQFF.

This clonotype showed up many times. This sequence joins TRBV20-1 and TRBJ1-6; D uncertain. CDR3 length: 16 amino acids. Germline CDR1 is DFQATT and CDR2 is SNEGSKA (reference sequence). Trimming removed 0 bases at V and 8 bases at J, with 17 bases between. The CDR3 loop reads CSARDLEAHPHSPLHF. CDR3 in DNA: TGCAGTGCTAGAGACTTGGAGGCCCACCCGCATTCACCCCTCCACTTT.

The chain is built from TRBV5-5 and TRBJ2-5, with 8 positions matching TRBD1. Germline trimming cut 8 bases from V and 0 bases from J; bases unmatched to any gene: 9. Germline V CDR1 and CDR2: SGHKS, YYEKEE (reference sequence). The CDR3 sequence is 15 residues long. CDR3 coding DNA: TGTGCCAGGAGCCCCGGGACAGGTGACCAAGAGACCCAGTACTTC. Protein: CARSPGTGDQETQYF.

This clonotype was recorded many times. In nucleotides, the CDR3 is TGTGCCTGCAATCAACAGGGGGTAACTAATTCACCCCTCCACTTT. Translated, it gives CACNQQGVTNSPLHF. The J gene is TRBJ1-6, the V gene TRBV19, with 8 positions matching TRBD1. The CDR3 totals 15 residues. The V and J ends lost 11 bases and 6 bases, in that order; junction bases with no gene match: 12. CDR1 is LNHDA, CDR2 SQIVND, per germline (reference sequence).

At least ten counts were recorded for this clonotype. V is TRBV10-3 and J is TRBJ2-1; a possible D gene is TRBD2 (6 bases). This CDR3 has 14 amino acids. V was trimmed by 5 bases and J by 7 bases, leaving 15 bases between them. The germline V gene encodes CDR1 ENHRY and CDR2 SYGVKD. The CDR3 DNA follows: TGTGCCATCAGTTATACGGGAGAGGCTAATGAGCAGTTCTTC. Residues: CAISYTGEANEQFF.

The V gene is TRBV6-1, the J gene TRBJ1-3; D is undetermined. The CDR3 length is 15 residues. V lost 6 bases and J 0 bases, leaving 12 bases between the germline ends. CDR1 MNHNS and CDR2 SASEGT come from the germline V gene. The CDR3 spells CASSLAESSGNTIYF. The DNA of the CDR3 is TGTGCCAGCAGCCTTGCGGAGAGCTCTGGAAACACCATATATTTT.

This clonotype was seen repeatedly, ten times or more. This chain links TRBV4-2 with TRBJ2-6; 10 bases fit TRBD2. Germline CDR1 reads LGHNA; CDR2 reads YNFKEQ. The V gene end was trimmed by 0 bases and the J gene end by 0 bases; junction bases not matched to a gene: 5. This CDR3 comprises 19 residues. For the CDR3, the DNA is TGTGCCAGCAGCCAAGATATAGCGGGGGGAGTCTCTGGGGCCAACGTCCTGACTTTC. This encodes CASSQDIAGGVSGANVLTF.

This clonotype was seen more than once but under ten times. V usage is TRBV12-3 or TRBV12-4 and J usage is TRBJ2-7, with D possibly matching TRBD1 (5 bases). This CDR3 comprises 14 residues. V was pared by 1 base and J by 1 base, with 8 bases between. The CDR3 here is CASSLVQGSYEQYF. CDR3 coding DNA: TGTGCCAGCAGTTTAGTGCAGGGATCCTACGAGCAGTACTTC.

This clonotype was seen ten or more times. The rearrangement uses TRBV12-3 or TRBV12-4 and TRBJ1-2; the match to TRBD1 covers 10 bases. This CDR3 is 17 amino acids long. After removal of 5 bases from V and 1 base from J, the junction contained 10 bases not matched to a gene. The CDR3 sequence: CASSPGTGVLFNYGYTF. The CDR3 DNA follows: TGTGCCAGCAGTCCGGGGACAGGGGTCCTTTTTAACTATGGCTACACCTTC.

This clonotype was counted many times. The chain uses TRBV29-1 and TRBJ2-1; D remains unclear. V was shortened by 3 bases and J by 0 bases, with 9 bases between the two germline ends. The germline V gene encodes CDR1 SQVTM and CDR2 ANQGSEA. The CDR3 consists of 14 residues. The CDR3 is CSVDWFRSYNEQFF. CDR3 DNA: TGCAGCGTTGACTGGTTTCGCTCCTACAATGAGCAGTTCTTC.

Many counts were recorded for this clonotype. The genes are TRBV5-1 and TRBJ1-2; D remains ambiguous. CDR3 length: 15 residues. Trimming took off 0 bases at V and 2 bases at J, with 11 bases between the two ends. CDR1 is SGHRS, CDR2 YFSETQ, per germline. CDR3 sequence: CASSLVVGGNYGYTF. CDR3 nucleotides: TGCGCCAGCAGCTTGGTAGTAGGCGGGAACTATGGCTACACCTTC.

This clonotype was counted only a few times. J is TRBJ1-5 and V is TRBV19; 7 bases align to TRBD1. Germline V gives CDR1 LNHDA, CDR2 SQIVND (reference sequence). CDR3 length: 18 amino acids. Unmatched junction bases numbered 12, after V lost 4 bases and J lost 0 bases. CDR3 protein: CASSTGTARLYSNQPQHF. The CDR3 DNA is TGTGCCAGTAGTACCGGGACAGCCAGGTTATATAGCAATCAGCCCCAGCATTTT.